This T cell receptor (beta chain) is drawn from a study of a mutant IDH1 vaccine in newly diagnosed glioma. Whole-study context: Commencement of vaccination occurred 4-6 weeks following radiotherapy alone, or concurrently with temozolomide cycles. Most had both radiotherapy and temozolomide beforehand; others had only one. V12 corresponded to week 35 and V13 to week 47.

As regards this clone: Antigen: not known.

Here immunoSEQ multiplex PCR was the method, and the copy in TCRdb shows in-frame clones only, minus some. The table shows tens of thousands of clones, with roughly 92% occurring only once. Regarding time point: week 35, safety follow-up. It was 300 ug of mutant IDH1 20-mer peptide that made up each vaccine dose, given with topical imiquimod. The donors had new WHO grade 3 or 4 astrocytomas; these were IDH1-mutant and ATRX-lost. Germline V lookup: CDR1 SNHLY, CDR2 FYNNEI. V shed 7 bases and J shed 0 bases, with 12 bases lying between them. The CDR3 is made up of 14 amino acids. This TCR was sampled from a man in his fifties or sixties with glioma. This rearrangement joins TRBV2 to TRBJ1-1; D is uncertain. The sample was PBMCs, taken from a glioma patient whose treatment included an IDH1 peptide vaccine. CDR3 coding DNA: TGTGCCAGCAAAGGAACCTTTATGAACACTGAAGCTTTCTTT. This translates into CASKGTFMNTEAFF.